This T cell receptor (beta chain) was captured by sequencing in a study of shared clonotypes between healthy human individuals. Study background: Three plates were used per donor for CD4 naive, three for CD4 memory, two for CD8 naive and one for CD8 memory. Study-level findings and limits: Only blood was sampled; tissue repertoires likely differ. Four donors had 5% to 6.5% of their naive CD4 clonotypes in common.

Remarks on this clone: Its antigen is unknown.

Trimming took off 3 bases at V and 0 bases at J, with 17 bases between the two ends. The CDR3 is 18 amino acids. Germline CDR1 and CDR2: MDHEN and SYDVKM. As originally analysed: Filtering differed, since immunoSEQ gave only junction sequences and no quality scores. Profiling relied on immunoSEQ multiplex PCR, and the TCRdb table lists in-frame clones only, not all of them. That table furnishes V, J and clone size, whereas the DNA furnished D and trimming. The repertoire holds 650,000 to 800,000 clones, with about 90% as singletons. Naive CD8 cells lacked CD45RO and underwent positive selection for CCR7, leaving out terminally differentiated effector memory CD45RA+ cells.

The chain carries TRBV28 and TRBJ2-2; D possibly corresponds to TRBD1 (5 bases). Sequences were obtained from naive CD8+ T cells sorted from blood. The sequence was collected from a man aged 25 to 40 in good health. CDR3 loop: CASSFPIPDITNTGELFF. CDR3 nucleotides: TGTGCCAGCAGTTTCCCGATCCCGGACATTACGAACACCGGGGAGCTGTTTTTT.